This T cell receptor (beta chain) is drawn from a study of breast tumors, draining lymph nodes, adjacent tissues (dated by TCRdb to about 2016). For the wider study: In breast cancer patients, the study compared the TCR beta repertoires of tumor, adjacent nontumor tissue and axillary lymph nodes. In human breast cancer, the study set out to assess how tumor, surrounding tissue and draining lymph node repertoires relate to one another and whether T cells might be exchanged between them. The research as a whole found: A scenario in which most tumor T cells derive from the lymph node and then expand within tumor tissue was judged to be consistent with the data. Tumor and nontumor tissue repertoires were significantly more similar in luminal-like than in basal-like breast cancer. T-cell repertoire diversity in tumors was found to be lower than in lymph nodes but higher than in nontumor tissue, and preferential V and J gene usage was observed. The conclusion that tumor T cells originate in lymph nodes was presented as consistent with a hypothesis rather than as directly demonstrated.

On this clonotype itself: There is no known antigen for this receptor. No much larger clone is present one base from it, and per-base qualities are unavailable.

The axillary draining lymph nodes of breast cancer patients were the source of the lymph node samples. The data were produced on an Illumina HiSeq 2000. Multiplex PCR amplification was used to build the TCR beta chain libraries. The amplified TCR beta chain products were analyzed by high-throughput sequencing. Clones were called with MiXCR by TCRdb after fastp trimmed the public reads at Q25, and only in-frame beta chains were retained. CDR3 protein duplicates are merged, each entry listing the most common genes and DNA. This sample holds about 230,000 distinct CDR3 sequences; about 30% were observed only once. The top ten clonotypes cover around 1.4% of the sample. Based on the germline V gene (reference sequence), the CDR1 and CDR2 sequences are DFQATT and SNEGSKA. The V end gives up 6 bases and the J end 9 bases, leaving 7 bases in the junction not matched to a gene. The CDR3 contains 13 residues, cysteine and phenylalanine counted. CDR3 DNA is the only sequence kept; it has 39 bases, read in frame from the first base.

The sequence derives from a female donor with breast cancer. Some clones in this sample may be carry-over from other donors' samples. The chain is made from TRBV20-1 and TRBJ1-6; TRBD1 lines up with 8 middle nucleotides. Sequencing used axillary lymph node tissue. The base sequence is TGCAGTGCAGAAGACCAGGGGGCTTCACCCCTCCACTTT. Protein translation: CSAEDQGASPLHF.